What follows are 2 T cell receptor beta chains derived from one specimen sequenced in a study of T-cell reconstitution after alpha-beta-depleted transplantation in children. A library of TCRbeta sequences, prepared with unique molecular identifiers, was generated. TCRdb used MiXCR to reprocess the PCR reads, holding one entry per CDR3 protein. The repertoire holds around 230,000 distinct CDR3 sequences, with over 15% as singletons. The source material was PBMCs, mostly from graft donor cells, sampled 360 days after TCRalphabeta/CD19-depleted stem cell transplant. The source is a male patient between 2 and 9 years old who had a stem cell transplant for acute lymphoblastic leukemia, so the T cells may come from the graft donor.

The chain uses TRBV24-1 and TRBJ1-2; possible D gene TRBD1, 5 bases. Trimming left V 0 bases short and J 6 bases short, with 10 bases between. Germline V gene data show CDR1 as KGHDR and CDR2 as SFDVKD. This CDR3 has 14 residues. CDR3 residues: CATSDLPQGDGYTF. The CDR3 coding sequence is TGTGCCACCAGTGATTTGCCTCAAGGGGATGGCTACACCTTC.

The rearrangement uses TRBV10-3 and TRBJ2-1, with 7 bases aligning to TRBD2. CDR1 is ENHRY and CDR2 is SYGVKD in the germline V gene. The CDR3 is 14 residues long. The V segment lost 10 bases and the J segment 4 bases; nucleotides outside the gene matches: 10. CDR3: CATLGLGLYNEQFF. CDR3 nucleotide sequence: TGTGCCACCCTAGGGTTGGGACTATACAATGAGCAGTTCTTC.